This is a list of T cell receptor beta chains from one sample in a study of cytomegalovirus exposure and HLA in healthy donors. Repertoires were generated with immunoSEQ multiplex PCR, while TCRdb's copy carries only in-frame clones and drops some. The repertoire has more than 150,000 clones, 82% of them found once; the top ten carry under 8%. Sequenced material: PBMCs. Receptors originate from a woman aged 50 to 60 in good health and CMV-seropositive. CDR3s leave out the opening cysteine and the closing phenylalanine or tryptophan.

j_call,v_call,cdr3_aa
TRBJ2-1,TRBV27,ASSLVPLTYNEQF
TRBJ2-6,TRBV2,ASRTGGRLRSGANVLT
TRBJ1-1,TRBV7-2,ATRQDPLNTEAF
TRBJ2-2,TRBV9,ASSVGNRRTGNTGELF
TRBJ2-3,TRBV15,ATSRTRQGSDTQY
TRBJ1-4,TRBV9,ASSGANEKLF
TRBJ2-4,TRBV6-1,ASSEIGGFLAKNIQY
NA,TRBV28,ASSGLTSKLSYEQY
TRBJ2-7,TRBV21-1,ASSTVTGVGEQY
TRBJ1-2,TRBV27,ASSLFGDYGYT
TRBJ2-1,TRBV7-9,SSSLDGFGNEQF
TRBJ1-3,TRBV7-2,ASSFGGAHGNTIY
TRBJ2-2,TRBV6-1,ASRTGTLNTGELF
TRBJ2-4,TRBV5-1,ASSQTGDRAKNIQY
TRBJ1-3,TRBV5-4,ASSLWGGGGNTIY
TRBJ2-2,TRBV4-1,ASSQDRTGNTGELF
TRBJ1-2,TRBV2,ASIQQGALYGYT
TRBJ2-3,TRBV5-4,ASSLNGVGLTDTQY
TRBJ2-3,TRBV6-1,ASSATGGSTDTQY
TRBJ1-5,TRBV7-9,ASSLGDSPNQPQH
TRBJ2-7,TRBV5-6,ASSPGGYEQY
TRBJ1-6,TRBV5-4,ASSRAGTGDSPLH
TRBJ1-4,TRBV6-5,ASTPVGANEKLF
TRBJ2-2,TRBV7-2,ASSPSFPGGWTGELF
TRBJ2-3,TRBV7-2,ASSLASGTDTQY
TRBJ1-3,TRBV30,AWSRDSRIE
TRBJ2-3,TRBV4-3,ASSVSSGGTDTQY
TRBJ2-7,TRBV11-3,ASSFSGDHEQY
TRBJ2-1,TRBV5-5,ASGTGGSYNEQF
TRBJ2-1,TRBV19,ASSKNLVEGEQF
TRBJ2-7,TRBV11-2,ASSLPLRQGLYEQY
TRBJ1-1,TRBV28,ASSTSQGWATEAF
TRBJ1-5,TRBV25-1,ASSASGGAGQPQH
TRBJ2-3,TRBV2,ASSPGEDTQY
TRBJ2-4,TRBV2,ASRNLQGLNIQY
TRBJ2-7,TRBV7-2,ASSFKGAYEQY
TRBJ2-1,TRBV10-3,AISELSSGGDNEQF
TRBJ2-6,TRBV5-4,ASSRRQEGANVLT
TRBJ1-1,TRBV2,ASSVGTGAWGGVHTEAF
TRBJ1-3,TRBV6-5,ASRQAWGGNTIY
TRBJ1-1,TRBV7-2,ASSFRTGDTEAF
TRBJ2-7,TRBV7-9,ASSFEGGPYEQY
TRBJ2-3,TRBV4-3,ASSPRGATSGGVGTDTQY
TRBJ1-2,TRBV7-9,ASSPNLRQSAGYT
TRBJ2-1,TRBV4-1,ASSQVPFRGTGPFNEQF
TRBJ2-3,TRBV1,TSSRGNADRGDDTQY
TRBJ1-5,TRBV7-2,ASSSTGGGQPQH
TRBJ2-7,TRBV7-9,ASSTSGGFTYEQY
TRBJ1-1,TRBV7-2,ASSLTRVTEAF
TRBJ2-2,TRBV7-9,ASSSPIGELF
TRBJ2-1,TRBV29-1,SVRGQETSYNEQF
TRBJ2-7,TRBV5-1,ASSLASGTGFGYEQY
TRBJ1-2,TRBV4-3,ASSQDWEAVANYGYT